This T cell receptor beta chain was profiled in a study of T cells in Graves' hyperthyroidism and ophthalmopathy. Study-wide findings and caveats: With a median lead of roughly 6.8 months before onset, the model predicted ophthalmopathy. Peripheral blood also featured most of the thyroid clonotypes expanded above 0.001.

Diagnosing involved the use of clinical symptoms, serum thyroxine and TRAb, thyroid ultrasound and orbital computed tomography. PBMCs came from roughly 10 ml fresh peripheral blood. This clonotype was recorded only once. Its antigen is as yet unknown. Amplification of TCR beta CDR3 regions was performed using RNA transcripts as template. First-round RT-PCR of the TCR CDR3 relied on the HTBI primer set. TCRdb recomputed calls from the multiplex PCR reads with MiXCR, one row per CDR3 protein. The sample lists approximately 570,000 distinct CDR3 sequences, approximately 20% occurring once. Germline CDR1 WNHNN, CDR2 SYGVQD (reference sequence). The trim removed 7 bases at V and 0 bases at J, leaving 10 bases unmatched. The CDR3 has 17 amino acids.

V gene TRBV10-1 combines with J gene TRBJ2-1; 9 bases agree with TRBD2. Sequenced material: blood. The sequence derives from a man aged 40-55 years with Graves' ophthalmopathy. CDR3 amino acids: CASTISGGPFSYNEQFF. In nucleotides, the CDR3 is TGCGCCAGCACCATTAGCGGGGGTCCCTTCTCCTACAATGAGCAGTTCTTC.